A selection of T cell receptor beta chains follows, all from one sample in a study of T cell repertoires in cytomegalovirus infection. MiXCR was run by TCRdb on the reads, yielding one entry per CDR3 protein. This table has under 350,000 distinct CDR3 sequences, 9.6% appearing once. Sequencing was carried out using PBMCs. The receptors were sampled from a human donor in good health (CMV status not recorded). Some clones in this sample may be carry-over from other donors' samples. The CDR3 runs from the conserved cysteine through the conserved F or W. D genes are given only for firm matches. Only some rows state a clone size, as once, few, many or a class for expanded clones.

clone_size	v_call	d_call	j_call	cdr3_nt	cdr3_aa
-	TRBV5-1	-	TRBJ2-2	TGCGCCAGCAGCGTTGGAGCCGGCTACACCGGGGAGCTGTTTTTT	CASSVGAGYTGELFF
many	TRBV7-9	TRBD1	TRBJ2-1	TGTGCCAGCAGCTTCCAACAGGGGGCTTTAAATGAGCAGTTCTTC	CASSFQQGALNEQFF
many	TRBV20-1	TRBD1	TRBJ1-1	TGCAGAGCCCGCAGGGGGCCGAAGAACACTGAAGCTTTCTTT	CRARRGPKNTEAFF
many	TRBV5-8	-	TRBJ1-6	TGTGCCAGCAGCTATTCAGGGGAAAGGAATTCACCCCTCCACTTT	CASSYSGERNSPLHF
many	TRBV14	-	TRBJ2-4	TGTGCCAGCAGCCAAGTAATGGGGACCAAAAACATTCAGTACTTC	CASSQVMGTKNIQYF
many	TRBV20-1	TRBD1	TRBJ1-1	TGCAGCCCCATCTCCGGGACAGGGGGCTCCCCTGAAGCTTTCTTT	CSPISGTGGSPEAFF
-	TRBV2	-	TRBJ1-6	TGTGCCAGCAGTGAGCAGACGGGGGCCTATTCACCCCTCCACTTT	CASSEQTGAYSPLHF
many	TRBV7-2	TRBD2	TRBJ2-3	TGTGCCAGCAGCCCCGTGGTCGCGGGGGGGTGGAGCACAGATACGCAGTATTTT	CASSPVVAGGWSTDTQYF
many	TRBV5-5	-	TRBJ2-3	TGTGCCAGCAGCCGGGACGGAGATACGCAGTATTTT	CASSRDGDTQYF
many	TRBV28	TRBD1	TRBJ1-2	TGTGCCAGCAGTTCCGGGGGACAGGGGAGACACGGCTACACCTTC	CASSSGGQGRHGYTF
-	TRBV19	-	TRBJ1-5	TGTGCCAGTACCGACACCACCAGTTATAGCAATCAGCCCCAGCATTTT	CASTDTTSYSNQPQHF
few	TRBV5-1	-	TRBJ1-4	TGCGCCAGCAGCTTGGCCGGACTACAGGGAGCAACTAATGAAAAACTGTTTTTT	CASSLAGLQGATNEKLFF
many	TRBV12-5	TRBD2	TRBJ2-3	TGTGCTAGTGGTTTAGCGGGGAGTGGAGATACGCAGTATTTT	CASGLAGSGDTQYF
few	TRBV27	TRBD1	TRBJ1-1	TGTGCCAGCAGTGACAGGGATGCGAACACTGAAGCTTTCTTT	CASSDRDANTEAFF
many	TRBV7-9	-	TRBJ2-2	TGTGCCAGCAGCTTAATATTTGGGGGGCAAGCGAACACCGGGGAGCTGTTTTTT	CASSLIFGGQANTGELFF
few	TRBV3-1	-	TRBJ2-5	TGTGCCAGCAGCTTACAGGGATTAGAGACCCAGTACTTC	CASSLQGLETQYF
many	TRBV7-8	-	TRBJ2-1	TGTGCCAGCAGCTTAGATACAGGAATATACAATGAGCAGTTCTTC	CASSLDTGIYNEQFF
many	TRBV14	-	TRBJ1-2	TGTGCCAGCAGCCTACAGAATAACTATGGCTACACCTTC	CASSLQNNYGYTF
many	TRBV4-2	-	TRBJ1-2	TGTGCCAGCAGCCAAGGGACCCAGGGGACGGGCTACACCTTC	CASSQGTQGTGYTF
-	TRBV20-1	-	TRBJ1-2	TGCAGCTACAGGGACGACTATGGCTACACCTTC	CSYRDDYGYTF
-	TRBV23-1	TRBD1	TRBJ1-5	TGCGCCAGCAGTCAAGGGACAGTCCCTAGCAATCAGCCCCAGCATTTT	CASSQGTVPSNQPQHF
many	TRBV20-1	TRBD2	TRBJ2-7	TGCAGTGCCAGAGGGACTAGCGGGGCGAGCTCCTACGAGCAGTACTTC	CSARGTSGASSYEQYF
few	TRBV9	-	TRBJ1-5	TGTGCCAGCAGCCGGGGGACCGATCAGCCCCAGCATTTT	CASSRGTDQPQHF
few	TRBV5-1	-	TRBJ1-4	TGCGCCAGCAGCCTAAGTTCGGGTTATTCTAATGAAAAACTGTTTTTT	CASSLSSGYSNEKLFF
few	TRBV28	-	TRBJ1-2	TGTGCCAGCAGGGCGGGGGTGGATGGCTACACCTTC	CASRAGVDGYTF
-	TRBV20-1	-	TRBJ1-1	TGCAGTGCTCCTGACAGGCGGAGCGGCACTGAAGCTTTCTTT	CSAPDRRSGTEAFF
few	TRBV2	-	TRBJ2-1	TGTGCCAGCACCAGGGCAGGGATGGAAAAGCAGTTCTTC	CASTRAGMEKQFF
many	TRBV5-4	TRBD1	TRBJ1-4	TGTGCCAGCAGCTTACAGGGGGCTAATGAAAAACTGTTTTTT	CASSLQGANEKLFF
-	TRBV5-1	-	TRBJ2-5	TGCGCCAGCACCCAGGGGCCACAAGAGACCCAGTACTTC	CASTQGPQETQYF
many	TRBV5-1	-	TRBJ1-4	TGCGCCAGCAGCTTGACCGGTTGGGAGGAAAAACTGTTTTTT	CASSLTGWEEKLFF
many	TRBV6-5	-	TRBJ1-2	TGTGCCAGCAGATCCGACCGGTTGGGCTACACCTTC	CASRSDRLGYTF
many	TRBV28	TRBD2	TRBJ2-3	TGTGCCAGCAGTTGGGGGACTAGGGAGGATACGCAGTATTTT	CASSWGTREDTQYF
many	TRBV14	-	TRBJ1-1	TGTGCCAGCAGCCCGACGGGCTCTGAAGCTTTCTTT	CASSPTGSEAFF
many	TRBV6-2/TRBV6-3	TRBD1	TRBJ2-1	TGTGCCAGCAGACCCGACAGGGGACGGATCCATGAGCAGTTCTTC	CASRPDRGRIHEQFF
-	TRBV15	-	TRBJ2-1	TGTGCCACCAGCAGAGTATACAATGAGCAGTTCTTC	CATSRVYNEQFF
many	TRBV20-1	-	TRBJ2-3	TGCAGTGCCTTGGACACCGGCACAGATACGCAGTATTTT	CSALDTGTDTQYF
many	TRBV12-3/TRBV12-4	TRBD1	TRBJ1-6	TGTGCCAGCAGTTACAGGGGGAAGACGGTCCTCCACTTT	CASSYRGKTVLHF
many	TRBV7-2	-	TRBJ1-3	TGTGCCAGCAGCTCACAGGCGACTGGAAACACCATATATTTT	CASSSQATGNTIYF
many	TRBV12-3/TRBV12-4	TRBD1	TRBJ1-2	TGTGCCACCCGACCAGGACAGGCAAACTATGGCTACACCTTC	CATRPGQANYGYTF
-	TRBV29-1	-	TRBJ2-3	TGCAGCGTTGAAATGAACACAGATACGCAGTATTTT	CSVEMNTDTQYF
few	TRBV2	TRBD1	TRBJ2-7	TGTGCCAGCAGTGAGGGACAGGGGGCATACGAGCAGTACTTC	CASSEGQGAYEQYF
many	TRBV6-2/TRBV6-3	-	TRBJ1-5	TGTGCCAGCAGGAGGATGAGTAGCAATCAGCCCCAGCATTTT	CASRRMSSNQPQHF
many	TRBV18	-	TRBJ1-1	TGTGCCAGCTCACCGATGGGCATGAACACTGAAGCTTTCTTT	CASSPMGMNTEAFF
-	TRBV20-1	TRBD1	TRBJ2-2	TGCAGTGGGCAGGACAGGTGGGCCGGGGAGCTGTTTTTT	CSGQDRWAGELFF
few	TRBV20-1	TRBD1	TRBJ2-2	TGCAGTGCTCCCGGACGGACAGGGGCCCCTTCGAACACCGGGGAGCTGTTTTTT	CSAPGRTGAPSNTGELFF
few	TRBV7-9	-	TRBJ2-4	TGTGCCAGCAGCTTTTGGGTCGAGTCTTTAGCCAAAAACATTCAGTACTTC	CASSFWVESLAKNIQYF